The 9 T cell receptor beta chains below come from one sample, sequenced in a study of T-cell reconstitution after alpha-beta-depleted transplantation in children. Unique molecular identifiers tagged the TCRbeta library. TCRdb redid the calling of the PCR reads with MiXCR, one entry per CDR3 protein. Of some 300,000 distinct CDR3 sequences listed, 10% to 13% were seen once; the top ten hold approximately 2.3%. Source: PBMCs from the stem cell graft donor, taken from the stem cell graft. Receptor source: a human donor who donated a stem cell graft to a child with acute lymphoblastic leukemia.

Comments on this clonotype: A much larger clone is a single base away; this may be a read error. The V call is TRBV3-1, the J call TRBJ2-6; the D is unclear. V was trimmed by 4 bases and J by 1 base, leaving 8 bases between them. Looked up from germline, CDR1 is LGHDT and CDR2 is YNNKEL (reference sequence). The length of the CDR3 is 15 residues. In nucleotides, the CDR3 is TGTGCCAGCAGCCCCAGGATTTCTGGGGCCAACGTCCTGACTTTC. This codes for CASSPRISGANVLTF.

This clonotype was counted ten times or more. The chain couples TRBV28 to TRBJ2-7; no firm D call. The ends were cut back, 5 bases at V and 3 bases at J, with 14 bases in the middle. This CDR3 contains 14 residues. Germline V CDR1 and CDR2: MDHEN, SYDVKM. CDR3: CASSPRSGYYEQYF. The CDR3 coding sequence is TGTGCCAGCAGTCCTAGATCCGGGTACTACGAGCAGTACTTC.

The chain combines TRBV7-9 with TRBJ2-3, with D maybe TRBD2 (5 bases). This CDR3 is 13 amino acids long. V was trimmed by 5 bases and J by 3 bases, leaving 9 bases between them. Germline values: CDR1 SEHNR, CDR2 FQNEAQ (reference sequence). CDR3 coding DNA: TGTGCCAGCAGCGCCCCGGGGACAGATACGCAGTATTTT. Translation: CASSAPGTDTQYF.

This clonotype was counted between two and nine times. V gene TRBV20-1 combines with J gene TRBJ2-3; maybe TRBD2 (5 bases). V dropped 0 bases and J dropped 2 bases, with 18 bases sitting between them. This CDR3 is built from 17 residues. Per the germline V gene, CDR1 is DFQATT and CDR2 is SNEGSKA (reference sequence). This CDR3 reads CSAREAGWAEDTDTQYF. In nucleotides, the CDR3 is TGCAGTGCTAGAGAGGCCGGCTGGGCGGAGGACACAGATACGCAGTATTTT.

V gene TRBV4-1 combines with J gene TRBJ2-2; 11 positions match TRBD1. Germline V lookup: CDR1 MGHRA, CDR2 YSYEKL. This CDR3 has 17 residues. V shed 4 bases and J 4 bases; nucleotides not matched to a gene: 8. The CDR3 reads CASSRTAGTGGTGELFF. The CDR3 nucleotides are TGCGCCAGCAGCCGCACCGCCGGGACAGGGGGCACCGGGGAGCTGTTTTTT.

This chain joins TRBV12-3 or TRBV12-4 and TRBJ2-4; D is unclear. Trimming cost V 8 bases and J 5 bases, with 13 bases left between them. This CDR3 is 13 amino acids long. CDR3: CASSSARQNIQYF. The DNA for the CDR3 is TGTGCCAGCTCGTCCGCCCGGCAAAACATTCAGTACTTC.

The gene calls are TRBV7-2 and TRBJ2-5; D remains unclear. The CDR3 sequence is 14 residues long. V was pared by 4 bases and J by 5 bases, with 14 bases between. Germline CDR1 is SGHTA and CDR2 is FQGNSA. The CDR3 sequence is CASSYSNSLETQYF. The CDR3 DNA sequence: TGTGCCAGCAGCTATTCGAACAGCCTCGAGACCCAGTACTTC.

This clonotype was seen a few times. The V call is TRBV27, the J call TRBJ2-7, with 11 bases that match TRBD2. Germline trimming cut 5 bases from V and 3 bases from J; bases unmatched to any gene: 6. This CDR3 contains 15 residues. The germline V gene has CDR1 MNHEY and CDR2 SMNVEV (reference sequence). The CDR3 bases are TGTGCCAGCAGTGACCCGACTAGCGGGATCTACGAGCAGTACTTC. Translated: CASSDPTSGIYEQYF.

This clonotype was seen ten or more times. The V gene is TRBV6-2 or TRBV6-3, the J gene TRBJ2-3; D gene ambiguous. The CDR3 has 12 residues. V was cut by 3 bases and J by 6 bases, with 7 bases left in between. Germline V lookup: CDR1 MNHEY, CDR2 SVGEGT. The DNA of the CDR3 is TGTGCCAGCAGTTATGTTGGGGATACGCAGTATTTT. Residues: CASSYVGDTQYF.